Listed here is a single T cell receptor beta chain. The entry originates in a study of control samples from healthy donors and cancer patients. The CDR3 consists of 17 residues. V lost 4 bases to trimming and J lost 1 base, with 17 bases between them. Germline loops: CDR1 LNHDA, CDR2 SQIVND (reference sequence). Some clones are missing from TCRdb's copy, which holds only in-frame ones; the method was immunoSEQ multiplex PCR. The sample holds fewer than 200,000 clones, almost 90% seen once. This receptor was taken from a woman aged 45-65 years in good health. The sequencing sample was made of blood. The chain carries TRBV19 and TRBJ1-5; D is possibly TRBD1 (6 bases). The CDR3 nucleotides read TGTGCCAGTAGTACGCACCCCAGGACAGTGAGCAATCAGCCCCAGCATTTT. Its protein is CASSTHPRTVSNQPQHF. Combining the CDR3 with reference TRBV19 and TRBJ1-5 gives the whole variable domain DGGITQSPKYLFRKEGQNVTLSCEQNLNHDAMYWYRQDPGQGLRLIYYSQIVNDFQKGDIAEGYSVSREKKESFPLTVTSAQKNPTAFYLCASSTHPRTVSNQPQHFGDGTRLSIL.